These 23 T cell receptor beta chains came from one sample sequenced in a study of beta chain features in type 1 diabetes. Overall study findings and caveats: The study found moderately but significantly shorter TCRB CDR3s in all four CD4+ subsets of Type 1 diabetes patients.

Expressed TCRB transcripts were sequenced, since all the RNA that had been isolated was reverse transcribed. Assay used: immunoSEQ multiplex PCR; TCRdb lists only in-frame clones, some missing. This table holds 300,000 or so clones, 9.3% found once. Their antigens remain unidentified. The specimen was central memory CD4+ T cells from blood. These receptors were taken from a man aged 25 to 45 with type 1 diabetes.

This clone appeared many times. In DNA, the CDR3 is TGTTCCCCATCAGGAACAGGGGAAATGCACGGGGAGCTGTTTTTT. Translating it yields CSPSGTGEMHGELFF. J is TRBJ2-2 and V is TRBV10-3, with 7 nucleotides matching TRBD1. This CDR3 has 15 residues. Germline V lookup: CDR1 ENHRY, CDR2 SYGVKD.

The chain joins TRBV5-1 to TRBJ1-1; maybe TRBD1 (5 bases). Germline V CDR1 and CDR2: SGHRS, YFSETQ. Trimming cost V 2 bases and J 5 bases, with 10 bases left between them. This CDR3 is built from 13 residues. CDR3 loop: CASSLYQGTEAFF. CDR3 nucleotide sequence: TGCGCCAGCAGCTTATACCAGGGAACTGAAGCTTTCTTT. Filled out from reference TRBV5-1 and TRBJ1-1, the complete variable domain reads KAGVTQTPRYLIKTRGQQVTLSCSPISGHRSVSWYQQTPGQGLQFLFEYFSETQRNKGNFPGRFSGRQFSNSRSEMNVSTLELGDSALYLCASSLYQGTEAFFGQGTRLTVV.

This clone turned up a few times. This specimen includes other DNA sequences encoding the same CDR3. The chain combines TRBV7-9 with TRBJ1-1; no definite D call. V lost 1 base and J lost 1, with 7 bases in between. CDR1 SEHNR and CDR2 FQNEAQ come from the germline V gene (reference sequence). The CDR3 spans 14 residues. The CDR3 reads CASSLGTANTEAFF. The CDR3 region has the DNA TGTGCCAGCAGCTTAGGAACAGCGAACACTGAAGCTTTCTTT.

This chain joins TRBV7-2 and TRBJ1-1; tentative D call: TRBD1 (5 bases). Germline CDR1 SGHTA, CDR2 FQGNSA. The CDR3 consists of 14 residues. Trimming pared 5 bases from V and 4 bases from J, leaving 14 bases between. The CDR3 DNA reads TGTGCCAGCAGCCCCGCATGGAGGGGCACTGAAGCTTTCTTT. This gives the protein CASSPAWRGTEAFF. The full variable domain, completed using reference TRBV7-2 and TRBJ1-1, is GAGVSQSPSNKVTEKGKDVELRCDPISGHTALYWYRQSLGQGLEFLIYFQGNSAPDKSGLPSDRFSAERTGGSVSTLTIQRTQQEDSAVYLCASSPAWRGTEAFFGQGTRLTVV.

The chain is built from TRBV5-6 and TRBJ2-7; perhaps TRBD1 as D (6 bases). V shed 4 bases and J shed 1 base, with 9 bases lying between them. The CDR3 runs 13 residues. The germline V gene encodes CDR1 SGHDT and CDR2 YYEEEE. The CDR3 sequence: CASSPGQSYEQYF. CDR3 nucleotide sequence: TGTGCCAGCAGCCCAGGACAGTCCTACGAGCAGTACTTC.

The table lists this clone with a few counts. The genes are TRBV13 and TRBJ2-3; TRBD2 aligns across 8 bases. Trimming cost V 6 bases and J 6 bases; bases outside gene matches: 17. This CDR3 spans 17 amino acids. CDR1 PRHDT and CDR2 FYEKMQ come from the germline V gene (reference sequence). CDR3 sequence: CASSWSGGPSGEDTQYF. In DNA, the CDR3 is TGTGCCAGCAGTTGGAGCGGGGGCCCCTCTGGTGAGGATACGCAGTATTTT.

This clone was found a few times. V and J are TRBV7-2 and TRBJ2-3; 8 bases are shared with TRBD1. Germline CDR1 SGHTA, CDR2 FQGNSA. CDR3 length: 13 residues. Trimming cost V 5 bases and J 6 bases; bases outside gene matches: 4. CDR3 sequence: CASSRTGTDTQYF. In DNA, the CDR3 is TGTGCCAGCAGCCGGACAGGGACCGATACGCAGTATTTT.

This clone came up a few times. This specimen includes other DNA sequences encoding the same CDR3. The chain combines TRBV2 with TRBJ2-5; 7 bases are shared with TRBD1. The CDR3 length is 13 residues. With 5 bases clipped from V and 5 bases from J, the junction kept 5 bases outside the gene matches. Germline lookup yields CDR1 SNHLY and CDR2 FYNNEI. The CDR3 spells CASSRQGQETQYF. The CDR3, as DNA: TGTGCCAGCAGTCGACAGGGTCAGGAGACCCAGTACTTC.

This clone occurred a few times. V usage is TRBV25-1 and J usage is TRBJ1-6; weak D call: TRBD1 (5 bases). Trimming pared 5 bases from V and 8 bases from J, leaving 16 bases between. CDR3 size: 15 residues. Germline values: CDR1 MGHDK, CDR2 SYGVNS. CDR3 in DNA: TGTGCCAGCAGTTGGGGCGGCGGTGGGGATTCACCCCTCCACTTT. Protein: CASSWGGGGDSPLHF.

This clone has more than one count but fewer than ten. V is TRBV9 and J is TRBJ2-4; maybe TRBD1 (6 bases). The CDR3 contains 15 residues. Trimming pared 4 bases from V and 5 bases from J, leaving 16 bases between. The germline V gene encodes CDR1 SGDLS and CDR2 YYNGEE. The CDR3 loop is CASSLTGLRENIQYF. The CDR3 DNA reads TGTGCCAGCAGCTTAACAGGGCTGAGGGAAAACATTCAGTACTTC.

This clone was counted only a few times. The rearrangement links TRBV6-6 to TRBJ1-6; a weak D match, TRBD1 (5 bases). CDR3 length: 14 amino acids. Germline lookup yields CDR1 MNHNY and CDR2 SVGAGI (reference sequence). V was shortened by 7 bases and J by 0 bases, with 7 bases between the two germline ends. The CDR3 loop is CASTGSSYNSPLHF. As DNA, the CDR3 is TGTGCCAGCACAGGGAGCTCCTATAATTCACCCCTCCACTTT.

This clone has only a few counts. This rearrangement joins TRBV28 to TRBJ2-2, with 9 bases aligning to TRBD2. CDR1 MDHEN and CDR2 SYDVKM come from the germline V gene. This CDR3 contains 11 residues. After removal of 11 bases from V and 7 bases from J, the junction contained 2 bases not matched to a gene. CDR3 DNA sequence: TGTGCCGGCGGGAGGGGCGGGGAGCTGTTTTTT. Amino acids: CAGGRGGELFF.

The sample holds a few counts of this clone. The CDR3 DNA is TGTGCCAGTATGGACCGGGACAGGGGATCAGATACGCAGTATTTT. Residues: CASMDRDRGSDTQYF. The V call is TRBV19, the J call TRBJ2-3, with 10 nucleotides matching TRBD1. Germline lookup yields CDR1 LNHDA and CDR2 SQIVND (reference sequence). Trimming cost V 7 bases and J 4 bases; bases outside gene matches: 8. CDR3 length: 15 residues.

The J gene is TRBJ1-2, the V gene TRBV28; TRBD1 might be the D (6 bases). V was clipped by 5 bases and J by 6 bases, with 13 bases between them. This CDR3 contains 13 residues. The germline CDR1 and CDR2 sequences are MDHEN and SYDVKM. CDR3 DNA: TGTGCCAGCAGTCCCGGGACATCAGATGGCTACACCTTC. Its protein is CASSPGTSDGYTF.

This chain joins TRBV29-1 and TRBJ1-1; unclear D gene. Trimming left V 5 bases short and J 8 bases short, with 12 bases between. Germline V CDR1 and CDR2: SQVTM, ANQGSEA. The CDR3 loop spans 11 amino acids. The CDR3 reads CSVQWPREAFF. The CDR3 DNA sequence: TGCAGCGTTCAGTGGCCTCGCGAAGCTTTCTTT.

This clone appeared a few times. V usage is TRBV29-1 and J usage is TRBJ1-1; 10 bases map to TRBD1. V shed 6 bases, J shed 4 bases, and the junction held 2 bases outside the gene matches. Germline V gene lookup returns CDR1 SQVTM and CDR2 ANQGSEA. CDR3 size: 12 residues. CDR3: CSVGQGSTEAFF. CDR3 in DNA: TGCAGCGTGGGACAGGGGAGCACTGAAGCTTTCTTT.

Written as DNA, the CDR3 is TGTGCCAGCAGCTTAGCGGGCGCCAATGAGCAGTTCTTC. Its translation is CASSLAGANEQFF. This chain joins TRBV7-9 and TRBJ2-1, with no clear D. The germline gives CDR1 SEHNR, CDR2 FQNEAQ (reference sequence). The CDR3 spans 13 residues. Trimming removed 0 bases from V and 6 bases from J, with 6 bases in between.

The chain carries TRBV10-3 and TRBJ2-7; D not certain. The length of the CDR3 is 13 residues. Per germline, CDR1 ENHRY and CDR2 SYGVKD. Trimming removed 4 bases from V and 5 bases from J, with 12 bases in between. Here the CDR3 reads CAISGESSDEQYF. CDR3 bases: TGTGCCATCAGTGGCGAGTCTTCCGACGAGCAGTACTTC.

This clone turned up a few times. The chain recombines TRBV4-3 with TRBJ1-5; the D is unclear. This CDR3 is 13 amino acids long. The germline V gene encodes CDR1 LGHNA and CDR2 YSLEER. V was trimmed by 2 bases and J by 5 bases, leaving 7 bases between them. CDR3: CASSQQRDQPQHF. The CDR3 DNA reads as TGCGCCAGCAGCCAACAGAGGGATCAGCCCCAGCATTTT.

This sequence joins TRBV10-3 and TRBJ2-5, with D perhaps matching TRBD1 (6 bases). The germline V gene has CDR1 ENHRY and CDR2 SYGVKD. This CDR3 has 13 amino acids. V gave up 6 bases and J gave up 1 base, with 9 bases separating them. CDR3 in DNA: TGTGCCATCAGCCGAGGGGGCCAAGAGACCCAGTACTTC. Protein sequence: CAISRGGQETQYF.

This chain connects TRBV7-8 to TRBJ2-2; D call uncertain. This CDR3 spans 17 amino acids. Germline CDR1 reads SGHVS; CDR2 reads FQNEAQ. Trimming pared 2 bases from V and 2 bases from J, leaving 15 bases between. CDR3 sequence reads: CASSLRFTTSNTGELFF. The CDR3 DNA sequence: TGTGCCAGCAGCTTAAGGTTCACTACCAGCAACACCGGGGAGCTGTTTTTT.

In this sample, this clone turned up a few times. The chain joins TRBV7-2 to TRBJ2-7, with D perhaps matching TRBD1 or TRBD2 (5 bases each). From germline, CDR1 is SGHTA and CDR2 FQGNSA. This CDR3 is 16 amino acids long. V lost 3 bases, J lost 2 bases, and 17 bases lay in between. CDR3 protein: CASSFLPGAAPYEQYF. The CDR3 DNA follows: TGTGCCAGCAGCTTCCTTCCCGGGGCAGCGCCCTACGAGCAGTACTTC.

A few counts support this clone. This chain joins TRBV11-2 and TRBJ2-7; 10 nucleotides line up with TRBD1. This CDR3 region has 14 residues. V dropped 5 bases and J dropped 9; count of bases not matched to a gene: 10. Germline values: CDR1 SGHAT, CDR2 FQNNGV. CDR3 amino acids: CASSPGTGDTGQYF. The DNA of the CDR3 is TGTGCCAGCAGCCCCGGGACAGGGGACACCGGGCAGTACTTC.